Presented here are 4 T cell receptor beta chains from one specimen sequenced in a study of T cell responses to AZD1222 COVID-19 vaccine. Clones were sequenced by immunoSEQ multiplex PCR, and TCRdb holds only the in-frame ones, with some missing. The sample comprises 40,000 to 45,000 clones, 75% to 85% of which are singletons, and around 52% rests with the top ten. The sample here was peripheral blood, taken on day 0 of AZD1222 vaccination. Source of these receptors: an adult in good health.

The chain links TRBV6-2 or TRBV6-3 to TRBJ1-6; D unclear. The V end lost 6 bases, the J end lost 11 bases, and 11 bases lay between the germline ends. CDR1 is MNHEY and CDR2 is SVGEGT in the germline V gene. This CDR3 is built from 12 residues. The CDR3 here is CASSPTPAPLHF. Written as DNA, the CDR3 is TGTGCCAGCAGCCCAACCCCGGCACCCCTCCACTTT.

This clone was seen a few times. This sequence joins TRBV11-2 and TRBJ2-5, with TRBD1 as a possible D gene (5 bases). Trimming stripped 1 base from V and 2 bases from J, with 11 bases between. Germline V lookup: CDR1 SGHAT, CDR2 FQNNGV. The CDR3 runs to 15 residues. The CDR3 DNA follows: TGTGCCAGCAGCTTAGGGGCAGGGCAGCAAGAGACCCAGTACTTC. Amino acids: CASSLGAGQQETQYF.

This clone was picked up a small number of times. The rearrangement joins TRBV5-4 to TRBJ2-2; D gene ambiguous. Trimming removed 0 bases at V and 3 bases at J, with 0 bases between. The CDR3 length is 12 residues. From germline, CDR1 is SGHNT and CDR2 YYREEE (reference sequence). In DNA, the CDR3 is TGTGCCAGCAGCTTGGACACCGGGGAGCTGTTTTTT. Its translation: CASSLDTGELFF.

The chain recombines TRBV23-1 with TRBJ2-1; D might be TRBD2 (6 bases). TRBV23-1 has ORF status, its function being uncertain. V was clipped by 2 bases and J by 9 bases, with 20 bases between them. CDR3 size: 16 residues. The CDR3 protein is CASSQLNGSGRGEQFF. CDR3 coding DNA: TGCGCCAGCAGTCAACTGAACGGATCGGGGCGGGGTGAGCAGTTCTTC.